The subject of this entry is one T cell receptor (beta chain). This clonotype was seen many times. Its target antigen remains unknown. Base qualities are missing; no much larger clone stands one base away. Ophthalmopathy patients had moderately to severely active disease, with a Clinical Activity Score of 3 or more, a NOSPECS grade of 4 or more, and a disease duration of less than 3 months. The study excluded patients with uncontrolled infections, other autoimmune diseases, pregnancy or lactation. Diagnoses relied on clinical symptoms, serum thyroxine and TRAb, thyroid ultrasound and orbital computed tomography. PBMCs were separated from roughly 10 ml of fresh peripheral blood using Ficoll-Paque density gradient centrifugation. Total RNA was extracted using Trizol reagent, and RNA quality was assessed on an Agilent 2100 Bioanalyzer. The data were obtained in a study of T cells in Graves' hyperthyroidism and ophthalmopathy (dated by TCRdb to the late 2010s). Looking at the study overall: Peripheral blood was sampled at the time of initial diagnosis, prior to any treatment. To identify distinguishing TCR V-J signatures, a discovery cohort of around 100 patients was used, comprising fewer than 45 with Graves' ophthalmopathy and some 57 with stable Graves' hyperthyroidism. Prospective prediction of ophthalmopathy was tested in an independent validation cohort consisting of roughly 19 hyperthyroidism patients and more than 15 patients who later progressed to ophthalmopathy. The roughly 94 discovery patients were randomly split 7:3 into training and test sets. In addition, the study compared T-cell repertoires in thyroid tissue and in blood from about six Graves' hyperthyroidism patients. Following sampling, methimazole starting at 30 mg daily was given to hyperthyroidism patients, and high-dose intravenous methylprednisolone was given to ophthalmopathy patients. The paper describes TCR Vbeta CDR3 sequencing of roughly 130 peripheral blood samples, made up of approximately 40 ophthalmopathy patients, around 73 hyperthyroidism patients and 17 progressor patients. Summary of the overall study and its limitations: During validation, the model predicted progression to ophthalmopathy a median of approximately 6 months ahead of onset, with roughly 65% sensitivity and 72.22% specificity. A 13 V-J signature model separated ophthalmopathy from stable hyperthyroidism, with about 90% sensitivity and roughly 82% specificity in cross-validation and 80%/75% in testing. Blood samples also contained most of the expanded thyroid clonotypes (frequency above 0.001), which suggests that blood repertoires may reflect thyroid immune responses. Sample size was not statistically predetermined, and blinding of investigators to group allocation was not performed.

TCR beta CDR3 regions were amplified from RNA transcripts. The first round of RT-PCR for the TCR CDR3 was performed with the HTBI primer set and the Qiagen OneStep RT-PCR kit. A second multiplex PCR round built the libraries, followed by size selection and purification. Libraries were sequenced paired-end with 100 bp reads on an Illumina HiSeq2000. The paper's data handling went like this. SOAPnuke was used to process the raw data, removing reads that contained adapters or uncalled bases, had a mean Phred below 15, or lacked an exact match to the constant primer or identifier. COPE v1.2.5 was used to merge the high-quality paired reads, and each unique nucleotide sequence was defined as a clonotype. Clonotypes were aligned to IMGT TRBV, TRBD and TRBJ reference segments using MiTCR v1.1. The analysis was restricted to V-J combinations with a frequency above 0.0001, which together covered just over 98% of the repertoires. The TCS score was defined as the ratio of F50 (clonal expansion) to E x V (chaos), calculated using BLOSUM62-based TCRdist between CDR3 peptides within each V-J. Welch's t-statistics and random forest reduced 500 to 550 V-J features to roughly 13, which were used in a naive Bayes classifier (R e1071). The public reads were run again by TCRdb, first through fastp at Q25 and then through MiXCR, and only productive beta chains were kept. CDR3 protein sequences are deduplicated, and each keeps its most common genes and DNA. These V and J calls rely on TCRdb rather than the paper's analysis. Counted in this sample were fewer than 750,000 distinct CDR3 sequences; 13% to 15% of them appeared once. The ten biggest clones cover approximately 12% of the sample.

What was sequenced was blood. This TCR derives from a woman aged 50 to 60 with Graves' ophthalmopathy.

The CDR3 region reads CASSPGTGDWETQYF. The DNA is TGTGCCAGCAGCCCCGGGACAGGGGATTGGGAGACCCAGTACTTC. This chain is built from TRBV7-2 and TRBJ2-5, with 10 bases aligning to TRBD1. According to the germline V gene, CDR1 reads SGHTA and CDR2 reads FQGNSA. From the cysteine through the phenylalanine, the CDR3 covers 15 amino acids. The CDR3 DNA has 45 bases and is translated from base 1. After removal of 5 bases from V and 5 bases from J, the junction retains 8 bases not matched to a gene. The variable domain in full, with residues beyond the CDR3 obtained from the reference TRBV7-2 and TRBJ2-5 genes, is GAGVSQSPSNKVTEKGKDVELRCDPISGHTALYWYRQSLGQGLEFLIYFQGNSAPDKSGLPSDRFSAERTGGSVSTLTIQRTQQEDSAVYLCASSPGTGDWETQYFGPGTRLLVL.